One sample yielded the 5 T cell receptor beta chains listed below, sequenced in a study of blood T cell repertoires in COVID-19. Clones were sequenced by immunoSEQ multiplex PCR, and TCRdb holds only the in-frame ones, with some missing. The table records about 190,000 clones, over 75% of them present only once. The sequenced material came from peripheral blood. These receptors all stem from a man aged 45-65 years who had recovered from COVID-19.

The chain is built from TRBV21-1 and TRBJ1-2. TRBV21-1 is a documented pseudogene. CDR3 length: 12 residues. This CDR3 is CASSKSRCDYTF. CDR3 DNA: TGTGCCAGCAGCAAAAGTCGGTGTGACTACACCTTC.

This clone was recorded many times. The J gene is TRBJ1-2, the V gene TRBV28, with 8 bases matching TRBD1. The CDR3 consists of 15 residues. Germline trimming cut 4 bases from V and 4 bases from J; bases unmatched to any gene: 8. The germline V gene encodes CDR1 MDHEN and CDR2 SYDVKM. CDR3: CASSSPTGARYGYTF. DNA of the CDR3: TGTGCCAGCAGTTCCCCGACAGGGGCCCGCTATGGCTACACCTTC.

The V call is TRBV5-6, the J call TRBJ1-5; unclear D gene. Germline V gene data show CDR1 as SGHDT and CDR2 as YYEEEE. Trimming removed 2 bases from V and 6 bases from J, with 15 bases in between. This CDR3 comprises 15 residues. The CDR3 loop reads CASSFGGGIRQPQHF. The DNA for the CDR3 is TGTGCCAGCAGCTTTGGTGGAGGAATTCGTCAGCCCCAGCATTTT. The full variable domain, its missing parts supplied by reference TRBV5-6 and TRBJ1-5, is DAGVTQSPTHLIKTRGQQVTLRCSPKSGHDTVSWYQQALGQGPQFIFQYYEEEERQRGNFPDRFSGHQFPNYSSELNVNALLLGDSALYLCASSFGGGIRQPQHFGDGTRLSIL.

CDR3 nucleotide sequence: TGTGCCAGCAGCCCTCGGACAGGGGTTGATGAGCAGTTCTTC. Translation: CASSPRTGVDEQFF. The gene calls are TRBV7-2 and TRBJ2-1, with 9 bases lining up with TRBD1. The V and J ends lost 5 bases and 8 bases, in that order; junction bases with no gene match: 7. CDR1 is SGHTA and CDR2 is FQGNSA in the germline V gene. CDR3 length: 14 residues.

V and J are TRBV5-6 and TRBJ2-1; D perhaps matches TRBD2 (6 bases). Germline-derived CDR1 and CDR2 are SGHDT and YYEEEE. CDR3 length: 17 amino acids. V lost 3 bases, J lost 2 bases, and 18 bases lay in between. The CDR3 DNA reads as TGTGCCAGCAGCTCGGGCCCCACTAGCACCGCCTACAATGAGCAGTTCTTC. Its translation: CASSSGPTSTAYNEQFF. Filled out from reference TRBV5-6 and TRBJ2-1, the complete variable domain reads DAGVTQSPTHLIKTRGQQVTLRCSPKSGHDTVSWYQQALGQGPQFIFQYYEEEERQRGNFPDRFSGHQFPNYSSELNVNALLLGDSALYLCASSSGPTSTAYNEQFFGPGTRLTVL.